A single sample is the source of the 22 T cell receptor beta chains below, sequenced in a study of sequential checkpoint blockade in melanoma (dated by TCRdb to about 2019). The meaning of the sample's treatment or condition label: randomized to nivolumab then ipilimumab (arm A) or the reverse (arm B). Libraries came from the immunoSEQ multiplex PCR assay. Held by TCRdb, this immuneACCESS table contains in-frame sequences only and omits some clones. Under half of the omission traces to an unresolved V gene where checked; the cause of the rest is unknown. A total of more than 5,000 clones appear in this sample, less than 20% of them only once. Roughly 15% of the sample belongs to the ten largest clones. This sample comprised tumor tissue (inferred from file names), obtained from a patient given nivolumab and ipilimumab in sequence. Receptors were obtained from a human donor with melanoma.

This clone was picked up a small number of times. DNA for the CDR3: TGTGCCACCAGCTACCCCGGGGGATTGAACACTGAAGCTTTCTTT. Its protein product is CATSYPGGLNTEAFF. The rearrangement uses TRBV15 and TRBJ1-1; tentatively, D is TRBD1 (5 bases). The CDR3 is 15 residues long. Looked up from germline, CDR1 is LNHNV and CDR2 is YYDKDF (reference sequence). V was shortened by 5 bases and J by 0 bases, with 13 bases between the two germline ends.

The genes are TRBV11-3 and TRBJ1-5; no reliable D call. Looked up from germline, CDR1 is SGHNT and CDR2 is YENEEA. This CDR3 has 15 amino acids. Trimming shortened V by 5 bases and J by 3 bases, and 14 bases separated the two germline ends. DNA of the CDR3: TGTGCCAGCAGCCCCGCCTACAGACTCAATCAGCCCCAGCATTTT. This encodes CASSPAYRLNQPQHF.

This rearrangement joins TRBV28 to TRBJ1-2; D is undetermined. The germline CDR1 and CDR2 sequences are MDHEN and SYDVKM. Trimming shortened V by 4 bases and J by 8 bases, and 14 bases separated the two germline ends. The CDR3 spans 13 residues. The chain's CDR3 is CASSSGGDRGYTF. The CDR3 DNA reads TGTGCCAGCAGTTCGGGAGGAGATCGGGGCTACACCTTC.

The chain joins TRBV11-3 to TRBJ2-3, with D unresolved. The germline V and J ends were trimmed by 1 base and 2 bases, with 7 bases remaining between them. Germline V gives CDR1 SGHNT, CDR2 YENEEA. CDR3 size: 14 residues. The CDR3 reads CASSLGFDTDTQYF. The CDR3 DNA is TGTGCCAGCAGCTTAGGGTTCGACACAGATACGCAGTATTTT.

Judged by abundance, this clone is medium-sized. The CDR3 coding sequence is TGTGCCATAAAAGGGACAGGGGAGAACACTGAAGCTTTCTTT. This encodes CAIKGTGENTEAFF. The V call is TRBV19, the J call TRBJ1-1; 10 positions match TRBD1. The CDR3 length is 14 residues. The ends lost 10 bases at V and 1 base at J; junction bases unmatched: 6. Germline V gene sequence: CDR1 LNHDA, CDR2 SQIVND (reference sequence).

This chain connects TRBV9 to TRBJ1-2, with a possible D match to TRBD1 (5 bases). The ends were cut back, 7 bases at V and 4 bases at J, with 11 bases in the middle. This CDR3 spans 12 amino acids. Germline V gene lookup returns CDR1 SGDLS and CDR2 YYNGEE. The CDR3 region is CASLGGFYGYTF. CDR3 DNA sequence: TGTGCCAGCCTGGGGGGGTTCTATGGCTACACCTTC.

In its sample, this clone ranks as medium-sized. V and J are TRBV11-3 and TRBJ1-3, with D perhaps TRBD1 (6 bases). This CDR3 region has 17 residues. V dropped 1 base and J dropped 4 bases, with 17 bases sitting between them. Per germline, CDR1 SGHNT and CDR2 YENEEA. As DNA, the CDR3 is TGTGCCAGCAGCTTAGGCCGCCTAGGGGGTGGAGGAAACACCATATATTTT. It encodes CASSLGRLGGGGNTIYF.

This clone appeared many times. J is TRBJ1-2 and V is TRBV11-3, with D unresolved. The CDR3 totals 15 residues. The V end lost 5 bases, the J end lost 4 bases, and 17 bases lay between the germline ends. CDR1 is SGHNT, CDR2 YENEEA, per germline. CDR3 sequence (DNA): TGTGCCAGCAGCGTTTACTTGACTGATATCTATGGCTACACCTTC. This encodes CASSVYLTDIYGYTF.

This clone was counted between two and nine times. V usage is TRBV19 and J usage is TRBJ1-2; perhaps TRBD1 as D (6 bases). V lost 2 bases and J lost 3, with 10 bases in between. There are 14 residues in the CDR3. Looked up from germline, CDR1 is LNHDA and CDR2 is SQIVND (reference sequence). For the CDR3, the DNA is TGTGCCAGTAGTATAATGGCAGGGGACTATGGCTACACCTTC. It is translated as CASSIMAGDYGYTF.

This clone has only a few counts. V and J are TRBV6-8 and TRBJ1-5, with D tentatively TRBD1 (5 bases). Germline loops: CDR1 MNHGY, CDR2 SAAAGT. The CDR3 is made up of 15 amino acids. V was trimmed by 6 bases and J by 4 bases, leaving 16 bases between them. The CDR3 loop reads CASRGLGGINQPQHF. CDR3 coding DNA: TGTGCCAGCAGGGGGCTGGGGGGGATTAATCAGCCCCAGCATTTT.

By sample fraction, this clone is medium-sized. At one of its ends the junction is not consistent with the germline gene, which may arise from a read error. The rearrangement links TRBV6-8 to TRBJ2-7, with 7 bases identical to TRBD2. The germline V gene encodes CDR1 MNHGY and CDR2 SAAAGT. CDR3 size: 13 residues. The CDR3 DNA reads TGTGCCATCAGTGGGGAGGGGTCCTACGAGCAGTACTTC. Protein product: CAISGEGSYEQYF.

This clone was recorded at least ten times. The chain couples TRBV11-3 to TRBJ2-7, with 11 bases aligning to TRBD1. The germline CDR1 and CDR2 sequences are SGHNT and YENEEA. V dropped 3 bases and J dropped 7; count of bases not matched to a gene: 5. CDR3 length: 14 residues. CDR3 DNA sequence: TGTGCCAGCAGCTTGCACGGGACAGGGGGAGAGCAGTACTTC. Translation gives CASSLHGTGGEQYF. Looking up the rest from reference TRBV11-3 and TRBJ2-7 gives the full variable domain: EAGVVQSPRYKIIEKKQPVAFWCNPISGHNTLYWYLQNLGQGPELLIRYENEEAVDDSQLPKDRFSAERLKGVDSTLKIQPAELGDSAVYLCASSLHGTGGEQYFGPGTRLTVT.

In its sample, this clone ranks as medium-sized. This chain uses TRBV18 with TRBJ1-3; D is undetermined. CDR1 and CDR2 (germline): KGHSH, LQKENI. The CDR3 extends over 14 amino acids. The V end was cut by 3 bases, the J end by 0 bases, with 6 bases between. The CDR3 reads CASSPDYSGNTIYF. CDR3 coding DNA: TGTGCCAGCTCACCGGACTACTCTGGAAACACCATATATTTT. The full variable domain, with the rest looked up from reference TRBV18 and TRBJ1-3, is NAGVMQNPRHLVRRRGQEARLRCSPMKGHSHVYWYRQLPEEGLKFMVYLQKENIIDESGMPKERFSAEFPKEGPSILRIQQVVRGDSAAYFCASSPDYSGNTIYFGEGSWLTVV.

This clone has a count of ten or more. The chain combines TRBV4-1 with TRBJ1-4, with no clear D. CDR3 length: 15 residues. V was cut by 1 base and J by 8 bases, with 14 bases left in between. CDR1 is MGHRA, CDR2 YSYEKL, per germline. The DNA for the CDR3 is TGCGCCAGCAGCCAAGGGTATCTCTGGACCGAAAAACTGTTTTTT. Encoded protein: CASSQGYLWTEKLFF.

The rearrangement joins TRBV19 to TRBJ1-1; TRBD1 might be the D (6 bases). The CDR3 spans 13 residues. Germline loops: CDR1 LNHDA, CDR2 SQIVND (reference sequence). The ends were cut back, 7 bases at V and 4 bases at J, with 13 bases in the middle. The chain's CDR3 is CASKKTGSTEAFF. For the CDR3, the DNA is TGTGCCAGTAAAAAAACAGGGTCCACTGAAGCTTTCTTT.

This clone showed up just a few times. V is TRBV18 and J is TRBJ2-7; D is possibly TRBD2 (5 bases). This CDR3 has 13 residues. Trimming removed 4 bases at V and 7 bases at J, with 14 bases between. The germline V gene encodes CDR1 KGHSH and CDR2 LQKENI. The CDR3 here is CASSHRQEREQYF. The CDR3 DNA reads as TGTGCCAGCTCACACCGTCAAGAGCGGGAGCAGTACTTC.

This clone was recorded at least ten times. The chain combines TRBV11-3 with TRBJ1-1; 11 bases agree with TRBD1. Germline V CDR1 and CDR2: SGHNT, YENEEA. The V gene end was trimmed by 3 bases and the J gene end by 3 bases; junction bases not matched to a gene: 0. This CDR3 spans 14 amino acids. CDR3 DNA: TGTGCCAGCAGCTTGGGACAGGGGGACACTGAAGCTTTCTTT. Encoded protein: CASSLGQGDTEAFF.

This clone came up a few times. This chain uses TRBV7-6 with TRBJ2-4, with TRBD2 as a possible D gene (6 bases). Germline values: CDR1 SGHVS, CDR2 FNYEAQ. This CDR3 is 14 amino acids long. V lost 5 bases, J lost 2 bases, and 10 bases lay in between. CDR3: CASSPEGTKNIQYF. CDR3 sequence (DNA): TGTGCCAGCAGCCCGGAGGGGACCAAAAACATTCAGTACTTC.

This chain uses TRBV11-3 with TRBJ2-7; TRBD2 is a possible D gene (6 bases). Trimming pared 3 bases from V and 0 bases from J, leaving 15 bases between. Germline V gene lookup returns CDR1 SGHNT and CDR2 YENEEA. The CDR3 runs to 16 residues. In DNA form, the CDR3 reads TGTGCCAGCAGCTTGGGCGGGGTAACCGCCTCCTACGAGCAGTACTTC. Amino acids: CASSLGGVTASYEQYF.

This clone was counted only a few times. This chain joins TRBV7-4 and TRBJ2-1; D is undetermined. V dropped 5 bases and J dropped 3 bases, with 8 bases sitting between them. From germline, CDR1 is SGHVT and CDR2 SQSDAQ. The CDR3 is 13 amino acids. The CDR3 sequence: CASSHPDYNEQFF. In DNA, the CDR3 is TGTGCCAGCAGCCACCCCGACTACAATGAGCAGTTCTTC. The whole variable domain, remainder taken from reference TRBV7-4 and TRBJ2-1, is GAGVSQSPRYKVAKRGRDVALRCDSISGHVTLYWYRQTLGQGSEVLTYSQSDAQRDKSGRPSGRFSAERPERSVSTLKIQRTEQGDSAVYLCASSHPDYNEQFFGPGTRLTVL.

This clone was counted only a few times. This chain links TRBV6-8 with TRBJ1-1, with 9 bases lining up with TRBD1. V was pared by 4 bases and J by 3 bases, with 0 bases of the junction left unmatched. Per germline, CDR1 MNHGY and CDR2 SAAAGT. This CDR3 comprises 13 residues. The CDR3 DNA sequence: TGTGCCAGCAGTTGGACAGGGGACACTGAAGCTTTCTTT. Its translation is CASSWTGDTEAFF.

This clone was seen repeatedly, ten times or more. DNA of the CDR3: TGTGCCAGCAGCCCAACGCCGGGACCCTATAATTCACCCCTCCACTTT. Its protein is CASSPTPGPYNSPLHF. The chain employs TRBV11-3 and TRBJ1-6; D might be TRBD1 (5 bases). Trimming took 5 bases from V and 2 from J, leaving 13 bases between them. In germline, CDR1 is SGHNT, CDR2 YENEEA. This CDR3 has 16 amino acids.